These 23 T cell receptor beta chains were sequenced from one sample in a study of T cells in Graves' hyperthyroidism and ophthalmopathy. RNA transcripts gave rise to amplified TCR beta CDR3 regions. The HTBI set primed first-round TCR CDR3 RT-PCR. Each CDR3 protein gets one entry after TCRdb re-called the multiplex PCR reads with MiXCR. The table shows 650,000 to 750,000 distinct CDR3 sequences, with 12% to 15% occurring only once. Specimen: blood. The receptor source for this set is a young woman with Graves' hyperthyroidism.

This clonotype was found many times. The chain joins TRBV20-1 to TRBJ2-1; tentative D call: TRBD2 (5 bases). This CDR3 is built from 13 residues. CDR1 and CDR2 from the germline V gene are DFQATT and SNEGSKA (reference sequence). The CDR3 nucleotides are TGCGGCTACAGCGGTAGCTCCTACAATGAGCAGTTCTTC. Protein: CGYSGSSYNEQFF.

With regard to this clonotype: This may arise from a read error, as a much more abundant clone is one base away. The chain combines TRBV27 with TRBJ2-1, with a tentative D call TRBD2 (5 bases). The J call could be wrong; TRBJ2-7 is a better fit for the DNA end. The CDR3 contains 12 residues. The germline CDR1 and CDR2 sequences are MNHEY and SMNVEV (reference sequence). Here the CDR3 reads CASSRGYNEQYF. In DNA, the CDR3 is TGTGCCAGCAGCCGGGGATACAATGAGCAGTACTTC.

This clonotype was recorded a few times. This chain joins TRBV18 and TRBJ1-6, with a tentative D call TRBD1 (6 bases). V lost 5 bases to trimming and J lost 16 bases, with 12 bases between them. Germline CDR1 and CDR2: KGHSH and LQKENI. This CDR3 region has 11 residues. The CDR3 here is CASSGGQSLHF. CDR3 sequence (DNA): TGTGCCAGCTCAGGAGGACAGTCGCTCCACTTT.

This clonotype was recorded many times. This rearrangement joins TRBV28 to TRBJ1-1, with 7 bases matching TRBD1. CDR1 MDHEN and CDR2 SYDVKM come from the germline V gene. The CDR3 is 15 residues long. The ends lost 6 bases at V and 1 base at J; junction bases unmatched: 8. For the CDR3, the DNA is TGTGCCAGCAGGCCAACCGACAGGGCGAACACTGAAGCTTTCTTT. This translates into CASRPTDRANTEAFF.

This clonotype was observed many times. The V and J genes are TRBV6-2 or TRBV6-3 and TRBJ2-5; TRBD2 is a possible D gene (6 bases). The germline CDR1 and CDR2 sequences are MNHEY and SVGEGT. CDR3 length equals 13 residues. V lost 2 bases to trimming and J lost 4 bases, with 8 bases between them. The CDR3 DNA reads TGTGCCAGCAGTTACATACTAGCAGAGACCCAGTACTTC. Its translation is CASSYILAETQYF.

This chain joins TRBV19 and TRBJ1-5, with a weak D call TRBD1 (6 bases). V lost 5 bases to trimming and J lost 9 bases, with 14 bases between them. Germline CDR1 LNHDA, CDR2 SQIVND (reference sequence). The CDR3 is made up of 13 amino acids. The CDR3 DNA reads TGTGCCAGTAGTTTACAGGGAAGTGCGCCCCAGCATTTT. Translated, it gives CASSLQGSAPQHF.

The CDR3: CAWSTPGLIFGEQFF. The CDR3 nucleotides read TGTGCCTGGAGTACACCGGGACTCATCTTCGGGGAGCAGTTCTTC. The chain links TRBV30 to TRBJ2-1, with D tentatively TRBD2 (6 bases). V was cut by 2 bases and J by 10 bases, with 21 bases left in between. The germline CDR1 and CDR2 sequences are GTSNPN and SVGIG (reference sequence). This CDR3 has 15 amino acids.

This clonotype has ten or more counts. The chain employs TRBV7-2 and TRBJ2-7, with no clear D. Germline-derived CDR1 and CDR2 are SGHTA and FQGNSA. The V and J ends lost 5 bases and 2 bases respectively, with 13 bases between them. The CDR3 extends over 14 amino acids. The CDR3 DNA reads TGTGCCAGCAGCCCCTCTAGTGGGACCTACGAGCAGTACTTC. This sequence encodes CASSPSSGTYEQYF.

Ten or more counts support this clonotype. The chain has TRBV12-3 or TRBV12-4 and TRBJ2-1; 9 bases match TRBD2. The V gene end was trimmed by 4 bases and the J gene end by 4 bases; junction bases not matched to a gene: 11. The CDR3 has 17 amino acids. CDR3 sequence: CASSSEATSGIYNEQFF. In nucleotides, the CDR3 is TGTGCCAGCAGTTCGGAGGCGACTAGCGGAATTTACAATGAGCAGTTCTTC.

This clonotype was seen repeatedly, ten times or more. This chain connects TRBV7-3 to TRBJ1-1, with a weak D call TRBD1 (5 bases). Trimming stripped 8 bases from V and 1 base from J, with 11 bases between. Germline V gene data show CDR1 as SGHTA and CDR2 as FQGTGA. CDR3 length: 13 residues. The chain's CDR3 is CASGRQRNTEAFF. In DNA, the CDR3 is TGTGCCAGCGGCAGACAGAGGAACACTGAAGCTTTCTTT.

In nucleotides, the CDR3 is TGTGCCAGCTCACTTCGGAGATCCAGAGATCCTGATGAGCAGTTCTTC. Translating it yields CASSLRRSRDPDEQFF. The chain is built from TRBV18 and TRBJ2-1; no clear D. The CDR3 is 16 residues long. Germline CDR1 is KGHSH and CDR2 is LQKENI. V was shortened by 4 bases and J by 8 bases, with 21 bases between the two germline ends.

There are many counts of this clonotype. CDR3 nucleotides: TGTGCCTGGAGTGTCCTTTGGGGCTACACCTTC. Translated: CAWSVLWGYTF. The V and J genes are TRBV30 and TRBJ1-2; D uncertain. The CDR3 extends over 11 amino acids. Germline CDR1 GTSNPN, CDR2 SVGIG (reference sequence). Trimming stripped 0 bases from V and 8 bases from J, with 7 bases between.

The CDR3, as DNA: TGTGCCAGCAGCGTCGACCCAGGTATGACTGAAGCTTTCTTT. Translation gives CASSVDPGMTEAFF. The V call is TRBV9, the J call TRBJ1-1; no firm D call. Germline V gene sequence: CDR1 SGDLS, CDR2 YYNGEE. The V and J ends lost 2 bases and 5 bases respectively, with 13 bases between them. The CDR3 extends over 14 amino acids. Complete variable domain (other parts from reference TRBV9 and TRBJ1-1): DSGVTQTPKHLITATGQRVTLRCSPRSGDLSVYWYQQSLDQGLQFLIQYYNGEERAKGNILERFSAQQFPDLHSELNLSSLELGDSALYFCASSVDPGMTEAFFGQGTRLTVV.

This clonotype was detected ten times or more. The CDR3 nucleotides read TGTGCCAGCAGTGAAAGGGCAAATCAGCCCCAGCATTTT. Translated: CASSERANQPQHF. The gene calls are TRBV6-1 and TRBJ1-5, with D unclear. The CDR3 extends over 13 amino acids. The germline CDR1 and CDR2 sequences are MNHNS and SASEGT. V gave up 2 bases and J gave up 4 bases, with 6 bases separating them.

The V and J genes are TRBV19 and TRBJ2-7; the D is unclear. CDR1 is LNHDA, CDR2 SQIVND, per germline (reference sequence). The CDR3 loop spans 15 amino acids. Deletions cut 3 bases from V and 0 bases from J, with 12 bases between. This CDR3 is CASSIAATRSYEQYF. CDR3 nucleotide sequence: TGTGCCAGTAGTATCGCGGCGACCCGCTCCTACGAGCAGTACTTC.

The chain joins TRBV29-1 to TRBJ2-1; no definite D call. Germline V gives CDR1 SQVTM, CDR2 ANQGSEA. V dropped 7 bases and J dropped 1 base, with 14 bases sitting between them. This CDR3 has 14 amino acids. The DNA of the CDR3 is TGCAGCGCCCAGAAAGGGCTTTCCTACAATGAGCAGTTCTTC. Translation gives CSAQKGLSYNEQFF.

This clonotype was detected many times. This sequence joins TRBV12-3 or TRBV12-4 and TRBJ2-1; D not certain. The ends were cut back, 3 bases at V and 6 bases at J, with 6 bases in the middle. The CDR3 contains 12 residues. CDR3 nucleotide sequence: TGTGCCAGCAGTTTTGCCCTCAATGAGCAGTTCTTC. Protein product: CASSFALNEQFF.

This clonotype was recorded at least ten times. The chain recombines TRBV11-2 with TRBJ2-3; D unclear. This CDR3 has 13 residues. V lost 0 bases to trimming and J lost 10 bases, with 11 bases between them. CDR1 and CDR2 from the germline V gene are SGHAT and FQNNGV. DNA for the CDR3: TGTGCCAGCAGCTTAGAAAGGACGTACCCGCAGTATTTT. As protein: CASSLERTYPQYF.

This clonotype was found a few times. This chain links TRBV30 with TRBJ2-2, with unresolved D. CDR1 and CDR2 (germline): GTSNPN, SVGIG (reference sequence). This CDR3 has 11 residues. Trimming took 2 bases from V and 6 from J, leaving 4 bases between them. The CDR3 spells CAWSPAGELFF. In DNA, the CDR3 is TGTGCCTGGAGTCCCGCCGGGGAGCTGTTTTTT.

This clonotype was seen repeatedly, ten times or more. V is TRBV5-5 and J is TRBJ1-1; D not certain. There are 15 residues in the CDR3. V was shortened by 3 bases and J by 0 bases, with 12 bases between the two germline ends. Germline V lookup: CDR1 SGHKS, CDR2 YYEKEE (reference sequence). This CDR3 reads CASSSRFTMNTEAFF. For the CDR3, the DNA is TGTGCCAGCAGCTCACGGTTCACCATGAACACTGAAGCTTTCTTT.

The rearrangement joins TRBV7-9 to TRBJ2-7; no reliable D call. The CDR3 consists of 11 residues. CDR1 and CDR2 from the germline V gene are SEHNR and FQNEAQ (reference sequence). The ends were cut back, 5 bases at V and 6 bases at J, with 8 bases in the middle. DNA for the CDR3: TGTGCCAGCAGCCGGATTGCCGAGCAGTACTTC. Protein: CASSRIAEQYF.

V and J are TRBV24-1 and TRBJ2-7; tentative D call: TRBD1 (6 bases). Deletions cut 2 bases from V and 2 bases from J, with 12 bases between. Looked up from germline, CDR1 is KGHDR and CDR2 is SFDVKD. This CDR3 spans 15 amino acids. CDR3 residues: CATSDSQPGAYEQYF. The CDR3 DNA reads TGTGCCACCAGTGATTCTCAACCAGGGGCCTACGAGCAGTACTTC.

This clonotype was seen many times. The chain has TRBV6-2 or TRBV6-3 and TRBJ2-1; 9 nucleotides line up with TRBD2. Unmatched junction bases numbered 9, after V lost 8 bases and J lost 10 bases. This CDR3 has 13 amino acids. The V gene's germline CDR1 is MNHEY and CDR2 SVGEGT. CDR3: CASGQTGTSEQFF. CDR3 sequence (DNA): TGTGCCAGCGGACAAACCGGGACTAGCGAGCAGTTCTTC.